This is a list of T cell receptor beta chains from one sample in a study of T-cell reconstitution after alpha-beta-depleted transplantation in children. From the PCR reads, TCRdb called clonotypes with MiXCR, one entry per CDR3 protein. The sample carries hundreds of thousands of distinct CDR3 sequences, around a third recorded once. Sequenced here: PBMCs from the stem cell graft donor, sampled from the stem cell graft. Every receptor here comes from a human donor who donated a stem cell graft to a child with aplastic anemia. Both conserved end residues are part of each CDR3. A D gene is named only where the DNA matches it firmly. Size tells how often a clone was seen (once, few, many) or the class of an expanded clone, and some rows leave it out.

>TRBV20-1|few|NA|TRBJ2-7
TGCAGTGCTTTCCGGGCGCCCATCTACGAGCAGTACTTC
CSAFRAPIYEQYF
>TRBV9|NA|NA|TRBJ1-3
TGTGCCAGCAGCGTTTCGGAAGGGGCAAACACCATATATTTT
CASSVSEGANTIYF
>TRBV20-1|once|TRBD1|TRBJ1-1
TGCAGTGCTAGAGACCCGGCAGGGGGCAATCCTGAAGCTTTCTTT
CSARDPAGGNPEAFF
>TRBV6-2/TRBV6-3|NA|NA|TRBJ1-1
TGTGCCAGCAGCCACGGGGGGAAAATGGAAGCTTTCTTT
CASSHGGKMEAFF
>TRBV12-3/TRBV12-4|few|TRBD1|TRBJ1-1
TGTGCCAGCAGTCGACAGGGGGAGAACACTGAAGCTTTCTTT
CASSRQGENTEAFF
>TRBV18|NA|TRBD1|TRBJ1-1
TGTGCCAGCTCACCACCGGGACAGGTGGGCACTGAAGCTTTCTTT
CASSPPGQVGTEAFF
>TRBV6-5|few|NA|TRBJ2-3
TGTGCCAGCAGTTACCGGGGACGGTCCACAGATACGCAGTATTTT
CASSYRGRSTDTQYF
>TRBV6-2/TRBV6-3|NA|NA|TRBJ1-1
TGTGCCAGCAGTTACTCGAGGAAGGAGGGAGTAGTGACTGAAGCTTTCTTT
CASSYSRKEGVVTEAFF
>TRBV5-8|few|NA|TRBJ1-5
TGTGCCAGCAGCCTGGTCGGTGGGACTGTCGGACCCCAGCATTTT
CASSLVGGTVGPQHF
>TRBV15|NA|NA|TRBJ1-5
TGTGCCACCAGCAGAGATCGAGGGCGGGGGAATCAGCCCCAGCATTTT
CATSRDRGRGNQPQHF
>TRBV18|few|NA|TRBJ2-7
TGTGCCAGCTCACCCCCTGAAGGACAGATCAGGGAAGGGCAGTACTTC
CASSPPEGQIREGQYF
>TRBV5-1|few|NA|TRBJ2-7
TGCGCCAGCAGCTTAGTAGGAGGTGTCTACGAGCAGTACTTC
CASSLVGGVYEQYF
>TRBV29-1|few|TRBD2|TRBJ2-3
TGCAGCGTCCACCCTATAGCGGGAGGGCCATCAGATACGCAGTATTTT
CSVHPIAGGPSDTQYF
>TRBV7-3|few|NA|TRBJ2-1
TGTGCCAGCAGCTTAGGGGCAGATAGGTACAATGAGCAGTTCTTC
CASSLGADRYNEQFF
>TRBV7-2|NA|NA|TRBJ1-2
TGTGCCAGCAGCTTAGCCGTGGTGAGCTATGGCTACACCTTC
CASSLAVVSYGYTF
>TRBV10-2|few|NA|TRBJ1-1
TGCGCCAGCAGTGAAGGACCCGACGAAGCTTTCTTT
CASSEGPDEAFF
>TRBV29-1|many|TRBD1|TRBJ2-3
TGCAGCGTTCTCGGGACAGGGGAAAGCACAGATACGCAGTATTTT
CSVLGTGESTDTQYF
>TRBV5-1|few|TRBD2|TRBJ2-1
TGCGCCAGCAGGGCTAGCGGGAGAAATCATGAGCAGTTCTTC
CASRASGRNHEQFF
>TRBV5-5|few|NA|TRBJ2-4
TGTGCCAGCAGACCTGACAGTCCGGTCATTCAGTACTTC
CASRPDSPVIQYF
>TRBV20-1|NA|TRBD1|TRBJ2-1
TGCTGTGCTAGAGATCCGACAGGGGGCATCTACAATGAGCAGTTCTTC
CCARDPTGGIYNEQFF
>TRBV7-9|NA|TRBD2|TRBJ2-3
TGTGCCAGCAGCCCCCTAGCGGGAGAAGCAGATACGCAGTATTTT
CASSPLAGEADTQYF
>TRBV27|NA|NA|TRBJ1-5
TGTGCCACAGGGGTGGGAGGCAATCAGCCCCAGCATTTT
CATGVGGNQPQHF
>TRBV30|many|NA|TRBJ1-1
TGTGCCTGGAGGAGCGCGGCGGAGAACACTGAAGCTTTCTTT
CAWRSAAENTEAFF
>TRBV27|few|TRBD1|TRBJ2-5
TGTGCCAGCAGTCGGGACAGGGTGTTACGAGAGACCCAGTACTTC
CASSRDRVLRETQYF
>TRBV6-2/TRBV6-3|few|TRBD2|TRBJ2-3
TGTGCCAGCACAAGGGGACTAGCGGGCACAGATACGCAGTATTTT
CASTRGLAGTDTQYF
>TRBV30|NA|NA|TRBJ2-3
TGTGCCTGGAGTGTCCAAGCGGGACACGATACGCAGTATTTT
CAWSVQAGHDTQYF
>TRBV4-3|NA|TRBD2|TRBJ2-1
TGCGCCAGCAGCCAAACGTCAGTAGCGGGAGTGGGCGACAATGAGCAGTTCTTC
CASSQTSVAGVGDNEQFF
>TRBV7-2|NA|TRBD2|TRBJ2-4
TGTGCCAGCAGCTTCCTAGCGGACAAAAACATTCAGTACTTC
CASSFLADKNIQYF
>TRBV14|few|NA|TRBJ1-4
TGTGCCAGCAGCCAAGATGAAGGAGGGAAACTGTTTTTT
CASSQDEGGKLFF
>TRBV29-1|few|NA|TRBJ1-1
TGCAGCGTCATACAGTCGGCGAACACTGAAGCTTTCTTT
CSVIQSANTEAFF
>TRBV6-4|few|NA|TRBJ2-2
TGTGCCAGCAGTGACTATATCGGCGGCGGGGAGCTGTTTTTT
CASSDYIGGGELFF
>TRBV29-1|NA|TRBD2|TRBJ2-1
TGCAGCGTTGAAGATCTTCAAGCTAGCGGGAGTCTCAACAATGAGCAGTTCTTC
CSVEDLQASGSLNNEQFF
>TRBV11-2|NA|NA|TRBJ2-1
TGTGCCAGCAGCTTAGGGGGTAGATTATCTTTCTTC
CASSLGGRLSFF
>TRBV3-1|NA|NA|TRBJ2-3
TGTGCCAGCAGCCAAGTCGGCGGCTCTAGCACAGATACGCAGTATTTT
CASSQVGGSSTDTQYF
>TRBV6-1|few|NA|TRBJ1-1
TGTGCCAGCAGTGAAATAGCTAAAACTGAAGCTTTCTTT
CASSEIAKTEAFF
>TRBV7-2|NA|NA|TRBJ1-2
TGTGCCAGCAGCTTAGGCCGTGTGGATGGCTACACCTTC
CASSLGRVDGYTF
>TRBV5-1|NA|TRBD2|TRBJ2-1
TGCGCCAGCAGCTTTATCGGGACTAGCTTTCGTAATGAGCAGTTCTTC
CASSFIGTSFRNEQFF
>TRBV29-1|few|NA|TRBJ2-2
TGCAGCGCCGGCCCCCCGAGGGGCACCGGGGAGCTGTTTTTT
CSAGPPRGTGELFF
>TRBV29-1|few|NA|TRBJ1-2
TGCAGCGTTCCGATCCCAAGCGGATCCCATGGCTACACCTTC
CSVPIPSGSHGYTF
>TRBV28|NA|NA|TRBJ2-3
TGTGCCAGCAGTGGCCTCAGCCTTAGCACAGATACGCAGTATTTT
CASSGLSLSTDTQYF
>TRBV5-1|NA|NA|TRBJ2-5
TGCGCCAGCAGCTCGGACGGGACATTCCAAGAGACCCAGTACTTC
CASSSDGTFQETQYF